The T cell receptor beta chain described here comes from a study of vaccination effects on CD4 cells after COVID-19. The wider study: The cohort was immunized with two doses of either the BNT162b2 or mRNA-1273 vaccine.

Under the ViraFEST assay, PBMC were stimulated with viral peptide pools so that antigen-specific CD4+ T cells expanded. Sequencing was performed afterwards. Following culture for under 12 days, CD4+ T cells were isolated. Having tested negative for nucleocapsid antibodies, the vaccine recipients showed no prior SARS-CoV-2 infection. Fresh IL-2-containing medium replaced half the medium on days 3 and 7. Notes on this clone: No antigen is known for it.

The CDR3 is 13 amino acids. Germline values: CDR1 WSHSY, CDR2 SAAADI. V was clipped by 3 bases and J by 6 bases; unmatched bases: 1. Assay used: immunoSEQ multiplex PCR; TCRdb lists only in-frame clones, some missing. The sample shows some 59,000 clones, roughly 80% of them seen only once. The clonotype comes from a human donor who received a COVID-19 vaccine. V gene TRBV10-2 combines with J gene TRBJ1-4, with 7 nucleotides matching TRBD1. Sequenced here: CD4+ T cells from PBMCs cultured with HCoV-229E spike peptides, sampled before COVID-19 vaccination. CDR3 DNA: TGCGCCAGCAGTGAAGGGGGCGATGAAAAACTGTTTTTT. Protein: CASSEGGDEKLFF.